Reported below is one T cell receptor beta chain. Antigen: not known. The germline gives CDR1 KGHDR, CDR2 SFDVKD. The germline V and J ends were trimmed by 5 bases and 6 bases, with 10 bases remaining between them. The CDR3 is 13 amino acids. TCRdb re-derived calls from the reads in MiXCR, one entry per CDR3 protein. The sample lists 85,000 to 130,000 distinct CDR3 sequences; about 22% were seen once. This entry comes from a study of T cell repertoires in cytomegalovirus infection. Study background: Evidence of both CMV infection and a matching HLA type came from public TCR beta signatures.

Study-level points and caveats: HLA-C-restricted, CMV-specific TCR beta clonotypes were dominant ex vivo. Frequencies of public TCR beta families were cumulated, and this identified carriers of CMV plus the relevant HLA.

The V gene is TRBV24-1, the J gene TRBJ2-1; no clear D gene. The material sequenced was CD8+ T cells from PBMCs. The sequence derives from a human donor in good health (CMV status not recorded). Some clones in this sample may be carry-over from other donors' samples. Written as DNA, the CDR3 is TGTGCCACCAGTGGGCCATGGCCCAATGAGCAGTTCTTC. It translates to CATSGPWPNEQFF.